One and the same sample provided the 20 T cell receptor beta chains below, sequenced in a study of long-term antiretroviral therapy in people with HIV. At survey level, the immunoSEQ assay was run in its v3.0 version. Repertoires were generated with immunoSEQ multiplex PCR, while TCRdb's copy carries only in-frame clones and drops some. Altogether 20,000 to 25,000 clones are present, about 82% being singletons, with the ten largest covering 10% to 15%. This specimen consisted of unsorted PBMCs, obtained 1.6 years after starting antiretroviral therapy. Source of these receptors: a man aged 35 to 55 with HIV.

This clone was detected only a few times. CDR3 region: CASSQDGRMGGIGNTIYF. In DNA form, the CDR3 reads TGTGCCAGCAGCCAAGACGGGCGGATGGGGGGTATCGGAAACACCATATATTTT. The chain couples TRBV4-2 to TRBJ1-3; weak D call: TRBD1 (5 bases). The CDR3 has 18 amino acids. V was cut by 0 bases and J by 4 bases, with 19 bases left in between. Looked up from germline, CDR1 is LGHNA and CDR2 is YNFKEQ.

The chain carries TRBV5-1 and TRBJ2-3; TRBD2 matches at 9 bases. V gave up 4 bases and J gave up 0 bases; unmatched junction bases: 9. The CDR3 is 17 residues long. The germline V gene encodes CDR1 SGHRS and CDR2 YFSETQ. The CDR3 reads CASSQFSGLASTDTQYF. The CDR3 region has the DNA TGCGCCAGCAGCCAATTTTCGGGACTAGCTAGCACAGATACGCAGTATTTT. Supplemented by reference TRBV5-1 and TRBJ2-3, the full variable domain reads KAGVTQTPRYLIKTRGQQVTLSCSPISGHRSVSWYQQTPGQGLQFLFEYFSETQRNKGNFPGRFSGRQFSNSRSEMNVSTLELGDSALYLCASSQFSGLASTDTQYFGPGTRLTVL.

The gene calls are TRBV5-8 and TRBJ2-1, with a possible D match to TRBD2 (6 bases). Deletions cut 3 bases from V and 7 bases from J, with 29 bases between. The CDR3 contains 19 residues. CDR1 SGHTS and CDR2 YDEGEE come from the germline V gene. The CDR3 DNA follows: TGTGCCAGCAGCTGGGACGGTGGGGGGACTGATATCTATACAAATGAGCAGTTCTTC. Its translation is CASSWDGGGTDIYTNEQFF.

V is TRBV7-2 and J is TRBJ2-1, with D perhaps matching TRBD1 (5 bases). The ends were cut back, 5 bases at V and 5 bases at J, with 10 bases in the middle. Germline CDR1 and CDR2: SGHTA and FQGNSA. This CDR3 has 13 amino acids. CDR3 residues: CASSLDTDNEQFF. For the CDR3, the DNA is TGTGCCAGCAGCCTGGACACAGACAATGAGCAGTTCTTC.

This clone showed up just once. One end of the junction does not line up with germline, which may come from a read error. The chain couples TRBV11-3 to TRBJ2-2; TRBD1 matches 7 bases. The CDR3 has 15 amino acids. Germline V CDR1 and CDR2: SGHNT, YENEEA. CDR3 coding DNA: TGTGCCACCAGCTTAAGGGGGCCAAACACCGGGGAGCTGTTTTTT. Its protein product is CATSLRGPNTGELFF.

The genes are TRBV11-1 and TRBJ2-7; no reliable D call. V lost 4 bases and J lost 2, with 12 bases in between. CDR1 SGHAT and CDR2 FQDESV come from the germline V gene (reference sequence). This CDR3 comprises 14 residues. The CDR3 DNA sequence: TGTGCCAGCAGCTCTAGGACGGAACCCTACGAGCAGTACTTC. Amino acids: CASSSRTEPYEQYF.

This clone has more than one count but fewer than ten. The chain is built from TRBV2 and TRBJ2-5; D possibly corresponds to TRBD1 (7 bases). The CDR3 has 15 amino acids. V was clipped by 3 bases and J by 5 bases, with 16 bases between them. Per germline, CDR1 SNHLY and CDR2 FYNNEI. The CDR3: CASSDDREAAETQYF. Here the CDR3 DNA reads TGTGCCAGCAGTGATGACAGGGAGGCTGCGGAGACCCAGTACTTC.

The J gene is TRBJ1-1, the V gene TRBV10-1; D remains ambiguous. The germline CDR1 and CDR2 sequences are WNHNN and SYGVQD (reference sequence). V lost 5 bases, J lost 1 base, and 8 bases lay in between. The CDR3 loop spans 13 amino acids. CDR3: CASSFQENTEAFF. CDR3 nucleotide sequence: TGCGCCAGCAGTTTTCAAGAGAACACTGAAGCTTTCTTT.

The genes are TRBV27 and TRBJ2-3, with a tentative D call TRBD2 (7 bases). Germline V lookup: CDR1 MNHEY, CDR2 SMNVEV (reference sequence). The CDR3 spans 16 residues. V lost 4 bases to trimming and J lost 1 base, with 15 bases between them. CDR3 amino acids: CASSSEGGRGTDTQYF. Here the CDR3 DNA reads TGTGCCAGCAGTTCGGAGGGGGGGCGAGGCACAGATACGCAGTATTTT.

The chain links TRBV9 to TRBJ1-5; tentative D call: TRBD1 (5 bases). CDR3 size: 14 residues. CDR1 and CDR2 (germline): SGDLS, YYNGEE. V lost 4 bases to trimming and J lost 2 bases, with 10 bases between them. CDR3 sequence: CASSLGGGNQPQHF. CDR3 in DNA: TGTGCCAGCAGCTTGGGGGGTGGCAATCAGCCCCAGCATTTT.

The gene calls are TRBV5-6 and TRBJ1-3; D remains unclear. Trimming took 3 bases from V and 2 from J, leaving 12 bases between them. This CDR3 contains 15 residues. CDR1 SGHDT and CDR2 YYEEEE come from the germline V gene. CDR3 loop: CASSSSRVPGNTIYF. The CDR3, as DNA: TGTGCCAGCAGCTCCTCCCGGGTCCCTGGAAACACCATATATTTT.

This clone occurred a few times. The chain carries TRBV4-1 and TRBJ2-7, with D perhaps matching TRBD1 or TRBD2 (5 bases each). The length of the CDR3 is 13 residues. The V end was cut by 5 bases, the J end by 3 bases, with 11 bases between. Germline-derived CDR1 and CDR2 are MGHRA and YSYEKL. The DNA for the CDR3 is TGCGCCAGCAGCTCCGGGACCCGCTACGAGCAGTACTTC. It yields the protein CASSSGTRYEQYF.

V gene TRBV15 combines with J gene TRBJ2-7; no clear D gene. The CDR3 has 13 amino acids. Trimming took off 0 bases at V and 3 bases at J, with 6 bases between the two ends. CDR1 is LNHNV, CDR2 YYDKDF, per germline (reference sequence). CDR3 protein: CATSRDRIYEQYF. The CDR3, as DNA: TGTGCCACCAGCAGAGACAGGATCTACGAGCAGTACTTC.

J is TRBJ2-1 and V is TRBV11-3; maybe TRBD2 (6 bases). Trimming removed 1 base at V and 8 bases at J, with 15 bases between. The CDR3 sequence is 15 residues long. Germline V gene lookup returns CDR1 SGHNT and CDR2 YENEEA. The CDR3, as DNA: TGTGCCAGCAGCTTAGGTGGGGGGTATCTCGATGAGCAGTTCTTC. Encoded protein: CASSLGGGYLDEQFF.

V and J are TRBV14 and TRBJ2-1; D not resolved. Germline V gene sequence: CDR1 SGHDN, CDR2 FVKESK. Trimming left V 5 bases short and J 6 bases short, with 23 bases between. This CDR3 is built from 17 residues. In nucleotides, the CDR3 is TGTGCCAGCAGCAGCCCGCCTTTTGGACCGCTGGCCAATGAGCAGTTCTTC. This encodes CASSSPPFGPLANEQFF.

The gene calls are TRBV6-5 and TRBJ2-3; D is undetermined. V shed 5 bases and J shed 4 bases, with 10 bases lying between them. The CDR3 contains 13 residues. CDR1 and CDR2 from the germline V gene are MNHEY and SVGAGI. The CDR3 bases are TGTGCCAGCAGTCCAAGACGGGCAGATACGCAGTATTTT. It encodes CASSPRRADTQYF.

The table lists this clone with a count of one. This chain connects TRBV4-2 to TRBJ1-1; 8 positions agree with TRBD1. This CDR3 has 15 residues. Germline CDR1 LGHNA, CDR2 YNFKEQ. Trimming removed 1 base from V and 0 bases from J; junction bases left unmatched: 1. CDR3 sequence reads: CASSQGTGMNTEAFF. The DNA of the CDR3 is TGTGCCAGCAGCCAAGGGACAGGGATGAACACTGAAGCTTTCTTT.

V usage is TRBV7-8 and J usage is TRBJ2-1, with 7 bases lining up with TRBD2. The CDR3 covers 16 residues. Germline V gene sequence: CDR1 SGHVS, CDR2 FQNEAQ. Trimming at V came to 1 base and at J to 0 bases, leaving 3 bases not matched to a gene. CDR3 region: CASSLGGRGSYNEQFF. CDR3 nucleotides: TGTGCCAGCAGCTTAGGTGGGAGGGGCTCCTACAATGAGCAGTTCTTC.

The chain employs TRBV5-1 and TRBJ2-5; 7 bases are shared with TRBD2. CDR3 length equals 17 residues. Germline V CDR1 and CDR2: SGHRS, YFSETQ. The V segment lost 0 bases and the J segment 1 base; nucleotides outside the gene matches: 9. The CDR3 sequence is CASSLAPAGASQETQYF. CDR3 DNA sequence: TGCGCCAGCAGCTTGGCCCCGGCGGGAGCTTCCCAAGAGACCCAGTACTTC.

This chain links TRBV19 with TRBJ2-2, with TRBD1 matching over 8 bases. Germline CDR1 is LNHDA and CDR2 is SQIVND (reference sequence). The CDR3 runs 18 residues. With 0 bases clipped from V and 1 base from J, the junction kept 7 bases outside the gene matches. CDR3 DNA sequence: TGTGCCAGTAGTATAGAAAACAGGGGGAGACGGAACACCGGGGAGCTGTTTTTT. Translated, it gives CASSIENRGRRNTGELFF.